This T cell receptor (beta chain) stems from a study of monozygotic twins with cystic fibrosis (dated by TCRdb to about 2021). For the study in its entirety: Barcoded libraries were prepared with around 15 PCR cycles from 2.5 to 3 micrograms of fragmented DNA. On the day of blood sampling, twins were ranked among approximately 990 cohort participants for weight-for-height and for FEVPerc (FEV1 disease centile). TCR beta repertoires were compared within and between 16 monozygotic twin pairs with cystic fibrosis so that genetic influence on V and J gene usage could be assessed. Data for three of the twin pairs had already been reported earlier in a different context. Ten female and six male twin pairs, aged roughly 2.0 to 36.4 years (median approximately 9.1 years) and mostly children and adolescents, were included in the cohort.

Overall study results and their limits: Monozygotic CF twin pairs shared significantly more nucleotide-identical clonotypes within each pair than unrelated CF individuals shared with one another (P = 0.000026, Mann-Whitney). Simpson clonality was found to be generally low (median around 0.0095), suggesting a naive-dominated repertoire, although higher clonality was observed in the most severely affected patients. No association turned up between shared CDR3 numbers and age, concordance or disease severity, and the cohort was small. In 13 of 16 pairs, V gene usage most closely resembled the co-twin's, and the same held for J usage in 8 of 16 pairs, a pattern suggesting genetic constraints.

TCR beta CDR3 regions were amplified by multiplex PCR with the immunoSEQ immune profiling system according to the manufacturer's instructions. Sequencing was performed on an Illumina NextSeq system. In the source study's methods: The immunoSEQ Analyzer platform handled processing of the sequence data, and clonality was calculated by taking the square root of Simpson's index of productive rearrangements. Similarity in V and J usage was measured by Jensen-Shannon distance, and OLGA was used to compute CDR3 generation probabilities. The researchers looked up shared CDR3 sequences in the immuneACCESS database (August 2020) and in VDJdb (December 2020). TCRdb holds this immuneACCESS table with in-frame rearrangements only. Some clones are missing; in checked studies, unresolved V genes explain under half, and the rest has no known cause. V and J calls and clone size are those listed in that table; D and trimming were worked out from the DNA. The sample yields roughly 35,000 clones; 75% to 90% were counted once. The top ten clonotypes cover roughly 1.7% of the sample.

The twin pairs came from the European Cystic Fibrosis Twin and Sibling Study Cohort, which recruited patients from 150 or so CF clinics across 14 European countries. Zygosity and CFTR genotype were verified in-house, with zygosity tested by multiplex PCR of nine short tandem repeat loci. Each twin gave a peripheral blood sample, and clinical parameters were documented on that same day of blood sampling. Genomic DNA was isolated from peripheral blood cells with phenol/chloroform and kept in TE buffer at 4 degrees C. A few counts support this clone. It lacks a known antigen. Qualities for individual bases were not recorded, and no much larger clone is one base off. The CDR3 numbers 15 residues from cysteine through phenylalanine. Of all the DNA, just the CDR3 is kept, 45 bases in frame from base 1. The trim is 0 bases for V and 0 bases for J, with a gap of 9 bases between the germline ends. From a lookup of the germline V gene, CDR1 and CDR2 are SGHRS and YFSETQ.

This TCR derives from a girl aged 2 to 9 with cystic fibrosis. Sample: blood. The chain is made from TRBV5-1 and TRBJ1-1, with an unclear D gene assignment. The CDR3 region: CASSLDSHLNTEAFF. The sequenced DNA: TGCGCCAGCAGCTTGGATAGTCACCTGAACACTGAAGCTTTCTTT.